The rows below give T cell receptor beta chains drawn from one sample of a study of human T cells and chemical hapten exposure. MiXCR, run by TCRdb on the RACE reads, gives a single entry per CDR3 protein. The data contain a few hundred thousand distinct CDR3 sequences, roughly 6% of them singletons. The sequenced sample was whole blood, obtained in connection with sensitization to the hapten diphenylcyclopropenone (DPC). The receptor set was obtained from a young woman with alopecia areata. Some clones in this sample may be carry-over from other donors' samples. CDR3s include the opening cysteine and the closing phenylalanine or tryptophan. The order of the fields is clone size, J gene, D gene, V gene, CDR3 DNA, CDR3 protein. The D gene is left open where the match is weak. The size entry is marked missing in some rows and otherwise reads once, few, many or a size class.

abundance: few; j_gene: TRBJ1-2; d_gene: .; v_gene: TRBV18; CDR3nt: TGTGCCAGCTCCCCAGGGGCCGCGAGGGATGGCTACACCTTC; CDR3aa: CASSPGAARDGYTF
abundance: few; j_gene: TRBJ2-5; d_gene: .; v_gene: TRBV6-5; CDR3nt: TGTGCCAGCTCGCGGACAATGGAGACCCAGTACTTC; CDR3aa: CASSRTMETQYF
abundance: .; j_gene: TRBJ1-2; d_gene: TRBD1; v_gene: TRBV4-3; CDR3nt: TGCGCCAGCAGCCAAGCCCCGGACAGGGACTATGGCTACACCTTC; CDR3aa: CASSQAPDRDYGYTF
abundance: many; j_gene: TRBJ2-1; d_gene: TRBD2; v_gene: TRBV20-1; CDR3nt: TGCAGTGCTAGCGAAACAACTAGCGGGGGGTCCGGTGAGCAGTTCTTC; CDR3aa: CSASETTSGGSGEQFF
abundance: .; j_gene: TRBJ2-1; d_gene: .; v_gene: TRBV18; CDR3nt: TGTGCCAGCTCACCACCGAACAGCTTATACAATGAGCAGTTCTTC; CDR3aa: CASSPPNSLYNEQFF
abundance: many; j_gene: TRBJ2-5; d_gene: .; v_gene: TRBV6-5; CDR3nt: TGTGCCAGCAGTTACTCGTCAGGGGTCCAAGAGACCCAGTACTTC; CDR3aa: CASSYSSGVQETQYF
abundance: many; j_gene: TRBJ2-3; d_gene: TRBD2; v_gene: TRBV6-4; CDR3nt: TGTGCCAGCAGTGCCCTAGCGGATGGCACAGATACGCAGTATTTT; CDR3aa: CASSALADGTDTQYF
abundance: few; j_gene: TRBJ1-5; d_gene: .; v_gene: TRBV6-6; CDR3nt: TGTGCCAGCAGTTACGCCTGGGCCCAGCCCCAGCATTTT; CDR3aa: CASSYAWAQPQHF
abundance: few; j_gene: TRBJ1-6; d_gene: .; v_gene: TRBV2; CDR3nt: TGTGCCAGCACAGGGGCGAGCTCCTATAATTCACCCCTCCACTTT; CDR3aa: CASTGASSYNSPLHF
abundance: many; j_gene: TRBJ1-2; d_gene: .; v_gene: TRBV4-2; CDR3nt: TGTGCCAGCAGCCAAGAGGGAGGGACACTTGCTAACTATGGCTACACCTTC; CDR3aa: CASSQEGGTLANYGYTF
abundance: .; j_gene: TRBJ2-3; d_gene: TRBD2; v_gene: TRBV5-1; CDR3nt: TGCGCCAGCAGCCCTGGGCCCGGGAGGGGATCGCAGTATTTT; CDR3aa: CASSPGPGRGSQYF
abundance: .; j_gene: TRBJ2-5; d_gene: TRBD2; v_gene: TRBV10-3; CDR3nt: TGTGCCATCAGTGACGGTGGGCGGGGGGCAGGCGAAGAGACCCAGTACTTC; CDR3aa: CAISDGGRGAGEETQYF
abundance: few; j_gene: TRBJ2-1; d_gene: TRBD1; v_gene: TRBV20-1; CDR3nt: TGCAGTGCTAGAGAACCGGGACAGAACTACAATGAGCAGTTCTTC; CDR3aa: CSAREPGQNYNEQFF
abundance: many; j_gene: TRBJ2-2; d_gene: .; v_gene: TRBV9; CDR3nt: TGTGCCAGCAGCGTAGTCGAGAACACCGGGGAGCTGTTTTTT; CDR3aa: CASSVVENTGELFF
abundance: few; j_gene: TRBJ1-5; d_gene: .; v_gene: TRBV6-1; CDR3nt: TGTGCCAGCAGTGAGACCAGGGATCAGCCCCAGCATTTT; CDR3aa: CASSETRDQPQHF
abundance: many; j_gene: TRBJ2-2; d_gene: TRBD1; v_gene: TRBV4-2; CDR3nt: TGTGCCAGCAGCCAAGCGGGGACAGGGGGCTTGAGCACCGGGGAGCTGTTTTTT; CDR3aa: CASSQAGTGGLSTGELFF
abundance: few; j_gene: TRBJ2-7; d_gene: .; v_gene: TRBV10-3; CDR3nt: TGTGCCATCACCTCTCAGAACAGAAGCTCCTACGAGCAGTACTTC; CDR3aa: CAITSQNRSSYEQYF
abundance: many; j_gene: TRBJ2-5; d_gene: .; v_gene: TRBV20-1; CDR3nt: TGCAGTGCTCCGGGTCCTCCGTGGTACTTC; CDR3aa: CSAPGPPWYF
abundance: many; j_gene: TRBJ1-5; d_gene: .; v_gene: TRBV5-1; CDR3nt: TGCGCCAGCAGCTTGGAGGCTGGATCAGCCCAGCATTTT; CDR3aa: CASSLEAGSAQHF
abundance: .; j_gene: TRBJ1-3; d_gene: .; v_gene: TRBV29-1; CDR3nt: TGCAGCGTCGTGCGGACCGGGGGAAACACCATATATTTT; CDR3aa: CSVVRTGGNTIYF
abundance: .; j_gene: TRBJ2-3; d_gene: .; v_gene: TRBV28; CDR3nt: TGTGCCAGCAGTTTAGGGCAGGGGGACGCGGGGGCCAACACAGATACGCAGTATTTT; CDR3aa: CASSLGQGDAGANTDTQYF
abundance: .; j_gene: TRBJ1-2; d_gene: .; v_gene: TRBV14; CDR3nt: TGTGCCAGCAGCCATGTGGGGGCTCCAACCTATGGCTACACCTTC; CDR3aa: CASSHVGAPTYGYTF
abundance: few; j_gene: TRBJ1-4; d_gene: TRBD1; v_gene: TRBV6-1; CDR3nt: TGTGCGGTGGACAGGGGTTCATTTGAAAAACTGTTTTTT; CDR3aa: CAVDRGSFEKLFF
abundance: many; j_gene: TRBJ2-4; d_gene: TRBD1; v_gene: TRBV6-5; CDR3nt: TGTGCCAGCAGGACAGGGCTGAACATTCAGTACTTC; CDR3aa: CASRTGLNIQYF
abundance: few; j_gene: TRBJ1-1; d_gene: .; v_gene: TRBV7-2; CDR3nt: TGTGCCAGCAGCAGGGGGGCATGGCAGGTCAACACTGAAGCTTTCTTT; CDR3aa: CASSRGAWQVNTEAFF
abundance: .; j_gene: TRBJ2-1; d_gene: .; v_gene: TRBV12-3/TRBV12-4; CDR3nt: TGTGCCAGCATAGGGGGCCTAGCAGGAGGGCTTTACAATGAGCAGTTCTTC; CDR3aa: CASIGGLAGGLYNEQFF
abundance: few; j_gene: TRBJ2-3; d_gene: .; v_gene: TRBV4-3; CDR3nt: TGCGCCAGCAGCCAAGTAGGGTTTAGCACAGATACGCAGTATTTT; CDR3aa: CASSQVGFSTDTQYF
abundance: few; j_gene: TRBJ2-3; d_gene: TRBD2; v_gene: TRBV6-5; CDR3nt: TGTGCCAGCAGTTACTCGCGGGGGACGTCAGATACGCAGTATTTT; CDR3aa: CASSYSRGTSDTQYF
abundance: .; j_gene: TRBJ1-2; d_gene: .; v_gene: TRBV12-3/TRBV12-4; CDR3nt: TGTGCCAGCAGCAAACAGGGTTCTATCTATGGCTACACCTTC; CDR3aa: CASSKQGSIYGYTF
abundance: .; j_gene: TRBJ1-5; d_gene: TRBD1; v_gene: TRBV12-3/TRBV12-4; CDR3nt: TGTGCCAGCAGCCAGACAGGGGTTAGTCAGCCCCAGCATTTT; CDR3aa: CASSQTGVSQPQHF
abundance: many; j_gene: TRBJ1-5; d_gene: .; v_gene: TRBV12-3/TRBV12-4; CDR3nt: TGTGCCAGCAGTTCTACAGACAGTAATCAGCCCCAGCATTTT; CDR3aa: CASSSTDSNQPQHF
abundance: .; j_gene: TRBJ1-6; d_gene: .; v_gene: TRBV20-1; CDR3nt: TGCAGTGCTAGGGACGTAAGGCCCCTCCACTTT; CDR3aa: CSARDVRPLHF
abundance: few; j_gene: TRBJ1-2; d_gene: .; v_gene: TRBV20-1; CDR3nt: TGCAGTGCTAGAGATGGGGATGTGAGCTATGGCTACACCTTC; CDR3aa: CSARDGDVSYGYTF
abundance: many; j_gene: TRBJ2-6; d_gene: .; v_gene: TRBV28; CDR3nt: TGTGCCAGCAGGGGACCCTCTTACAGGGAGGTTGGGGCCAACGTCCTGACTTTC; CDR3aa: CASRGPSYREVGANVLTF
abundance: .; j_gene: TRBJ2-2; d_gene: TRBD2; v_gene: TRBV7-6; CDR3nt: TGTGCCAGCAGCTTTACTAGCGGGGTTACCGGGGAGCTGTTTTTT; CDR3aa: CASSFTSGVTGELFF
abundance: few; j_gene: TRBJ2-7; d_gene: .; v_gene: TRBV5-1; CDR3nt: TGCGCCAGCAGCTTGGGACAGCCGTCCTACGAGCAGTACTTC; CDR3aa: CASSLGQPSYEQYF
abundance: .; j_gene: TRBJ1-2; d_gene: .; v_gene: TRBV10-3; CDR3nt: TGTGCCATCAGTAGACGGGACTATGGCTACACCTTC; CDR3aa: CAISRRDYGYTF
abundance: many; j_gene: TRBJ1-1; d_gene: .; v_gene: TRBV9; CDR3nt: TGTGCCAGCAGCGACAGGGATTCCAATACCCTCTTGAACACTGAAGCTTTCTTT; CDR3aa: CASSDRDSNTLLNTEAFF
abundance: few; j_gene: TRBJ2-5; d_gene: TRBD2; v_gene: TRBV5-4; CDR3nt: TGTGCCAGCAGCTCCAGCGGGGGGGTGGAGACCCAGTACTTC; CDR3aa: CASSSSGGVETQYF
abundance: many; j_gene: TRBJ2-3; d_gene: TRBD2; v_gene: TRBV5-6; CDR3nt: TGTGCCAGCATCCCCTACTTTAGCGGGGGCACAGATACGCAGTATTTT; CDR3aa: CASIPYFSGGTDTQYF